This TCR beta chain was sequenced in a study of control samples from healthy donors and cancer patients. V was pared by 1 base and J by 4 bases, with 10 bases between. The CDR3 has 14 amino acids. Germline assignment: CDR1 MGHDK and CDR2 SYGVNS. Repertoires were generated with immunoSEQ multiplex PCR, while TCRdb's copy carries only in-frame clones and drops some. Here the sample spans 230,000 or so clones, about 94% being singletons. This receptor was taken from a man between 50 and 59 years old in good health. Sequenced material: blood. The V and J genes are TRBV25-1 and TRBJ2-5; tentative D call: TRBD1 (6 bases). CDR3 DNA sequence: TGTGCCAGCAGTGAATCAGGGGACCCAGAGACCCAGTACTTC. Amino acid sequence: CASSESGDPETQYF.